A single sample gave rise to the 9 T cell receptor beta chains below, sequenced in a study of blood T cell repertoires in COVID-19. Measured with immunoSEQ multiplex PCR; TCRdb has only the in-frame clones, and not every one. Of 200,000 to 250,000 clones listed, 84% were seen once; the top ten hold 2% to 2.5%. The sample taken for sequencing was peripheral blood. These receptors were obtained from a woman in her sixties or seventies with acute or convalescent COVID-19.

The chain recombines TRBV6-5 with TRBJ1-1; 7 bases line up with TRBD1. Germline CDR1 reads MNHEY; CDR2 reads SVGAGI. There are 12 residues in the CDR3. V lost 2 bases and J lost 10; bases outside the gene matches: 4. The CDR3 nucleotides read TGTGCCAGCAGTTACCGGCAGGGGGTAGCTTTCTTT. Its translation: CASSYRQGVAFF.

The count of this clone is one. The gene calls are TRBV6-5 and TRBJ1-1, with 7 bases matching TRBD1. Germline V CDR1 and CDR2: MNHEY, SVGAGI. The V segment lost 9 bases and the J segment 8 bases; nucleotides outside the gene matches: 9. The CDR3 runs to 12 residues. CDR3 amino acids: CASMGQLNEAFF. The CDR3 DNA follows: TGTGCCAGTATGGGACAGCTGAACGAAGCTTTCTTT.

The chain links TRBV7-3 to TRBJ2-1; D gene ambiguous. Germline CDR1 reads SGHTA; CDR2 reads FQGTGA. The CDR3 runs to 13 residues. V lost 2 bases, J lost 5 bases, and 7 bases lay in between. The CDR3 DNA follows: TGTGCCAGCAGCTTACAGGTCGACAATGAGCAGTTCTTC. Protein sequence: CASSLQVDNEQFF. Variable domain in full (rest from reference TRBV7-3 and TRBJ2-1): GAGVSQTPSNKVTEKGKYVELRCDPISGHTALYWYRQSLGQGPEFLIYFQGTGAADDSGLPNDRFFAVRPEGSVSTLKIQRTERGDSAVYLCASSLQVDNEQFFGPGTRLTVL.

The gene calls are TRBV2 and TRBJ2-5, with 8 positions matching TRBD2. The CDR3 is 15 residues long. Per germline, CDR1 SNHLY and CDR2 FYNNEI. V shed 4 bases, J shed 1 base, and the junction held 5 bases outside the gene matches. CDR3 sequence: CASSGGAGVQETQYF. CDR3 DNA: TGTGCCAGCAGTGGGGGAGCGGGGGTCCAAGAGACCCAGTACTTC.

This chain connects TRBV27 to TRBJ1-2, with 9 bases matching TRBD1. CDR3 length: 14 residues. Germline CDR1 reads MNHEY; CDR2 reads SMNVEV (reference sequence). J gave up 8 bases and V 5 bases, and 9 bases lay outside the gene matches. This CDR3 is CASSPRTGVGGYTF. The DNA of the CDR3 is TGTGCCAGCAGTCCACGGACAGGGGTTGGAGGCTACACCTTC.

The chain links TRBV19 to TRBJ1-2; a possible D gene is TRBD1 (5 bases). This CDR3 has 14 residues. V dropped 2 bases and J dropped 4 bases, with 11 bases sitting between them. Germline V gene data show CDR1 as LNHDA and CDR2 as SQIVND (reference sequence). The CDR3 loop is CASSITQGGYGYTF. CDR3 nucleotide sequence: TGTGCCAGTAGTATAACGCAGGGCGGCTATGGCTACACCTTC.

V usage is TRBV7-9 and J usage is TRBJ1-2; D remains unclear. The germline V gene encodes CDR1 SEHNR and CDR2 FQNEAQ (reference sequence). With 5 bases removed from V and 5 bases from J, the gap between germline ends came to 9 bases. The CDR3 runs to 12 residues. The DNA of the CDR3 is TGTGCCAGCAGCCTACCGGGGTATGGCTACACCTTC. Protein: CASSLPGYGYTF.

The chain couples TRBV5-1 to TRBJ1-1; possibly TRBD1 for D (5 bases). In germline, CDR1 is SGHRS, CDR2 YFSETQ. The CDR3 totals 15 residues. Trimming removed 4 bases at V and 0 bases at J, with 13 bases between. CDR3 in amino acids: CASSGGHSMNTEAFF. The CDR3 DNA is TGCGCCAGCAGCGGTGGACACTCCATGAACACTGAAGCTTTCTTT.

The genes are TRBV19 and TRBJ1-1; D not certain. The CDR3 extends over 14 amino acids. V shed 4 bases and J shed 4 bases, with 13 bases lying between them. CDR1 is LNHDA and CDR2 is SQIVND in the germline V gene (reference sequence). In DNA form, the CDR3 reads TGTGCCAGTAGTACCGGACGGGGAGGCACTGAAGCTTTCTTT. Its translation: CASSTGRGGTEAFF.